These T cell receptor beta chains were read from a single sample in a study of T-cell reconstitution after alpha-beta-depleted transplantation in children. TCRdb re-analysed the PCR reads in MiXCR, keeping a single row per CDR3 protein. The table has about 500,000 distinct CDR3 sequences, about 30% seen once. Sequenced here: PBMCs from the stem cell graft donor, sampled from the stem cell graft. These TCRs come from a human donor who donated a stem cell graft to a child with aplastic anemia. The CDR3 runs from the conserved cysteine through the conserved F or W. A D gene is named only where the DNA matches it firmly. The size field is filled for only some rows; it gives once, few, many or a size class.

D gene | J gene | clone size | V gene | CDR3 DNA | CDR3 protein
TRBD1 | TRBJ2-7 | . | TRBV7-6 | TGTGCCAGCAGCGGTGATGGACAGGGACACGAGCAGTACTTC | CASSGDGQGHEQYF
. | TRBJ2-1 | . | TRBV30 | TGTGCCTGGAGTGTACTGGGACTTGAGCAGTTCTTC | CAWSVLGLEQFF
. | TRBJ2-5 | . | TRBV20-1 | TGCAGTGCTAGAGATAGACGGACCACCGAACCCCAGTACTTC | CSARDRRTTEPQYF
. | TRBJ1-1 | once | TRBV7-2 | TGTGCCAGCAGCTTAATGCCCGGAGGTACTCGCACTGAAGCTTTCTTT | CASSLMPGGTRTEAFF
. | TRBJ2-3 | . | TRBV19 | TGTGCCAGTAGTACTCAGAGGGGATCCACAGATACGCAGTATTTT | CASSTQRGSTDTQYF
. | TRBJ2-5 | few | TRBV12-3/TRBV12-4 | TGTGCCAGCAGTTTAGGGAACAACCAAGAGACCCAGTACTTC | CASSLGNNQETQYF
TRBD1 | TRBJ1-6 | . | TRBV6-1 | TGTGCCAGCAGTCGGACAGGGGACCGCCTCTCCTATAATTCACCCCTCCACTTT | CASSRTGDRLSYNSPLHF
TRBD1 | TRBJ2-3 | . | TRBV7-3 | TGTGCCAGCAGCCAAACAGGGGGCAGGTCAGATACGCAGTATTTT | CASSQTGGRSDTQYF
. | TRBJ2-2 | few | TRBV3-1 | TGTGCCAGCCACAGTGGAACCGGGGAGCTGTTTTTT | CASHSGTGELFF
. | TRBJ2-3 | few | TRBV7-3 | TGTGCCAGCAGCTTAAGCGGCGGGAGCACAGATACGCAGTATTTT | CASSLSGGSTDTQYF
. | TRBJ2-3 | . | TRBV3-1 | TGTGCCAGCAGCTCCCGGGACCAACTTTCGGATACGCAGTATTTT | CASSSRDQLSDTQYF
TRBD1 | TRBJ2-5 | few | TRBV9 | TGTGCCAGCAGCGTAGGTGGACAGGAAGAGACCCAGTACTTC | CASSVGGQEETQYF
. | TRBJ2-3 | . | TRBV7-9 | TGTGCCAGCACCTCCTCGTGGGATACGCAGTATTTT | CASTSSWDTQYF
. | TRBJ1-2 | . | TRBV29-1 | TGCAGCGTCGGGGCGGGGGACGGCTACACCTTC | CSVGAGDGYTF
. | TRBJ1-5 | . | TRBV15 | TGTGCCACCAGCAGAGATCTGAGGCAGTCAAACAATCAGCCCCAGCATTTT | CATSRDLRQSNNQPQHF
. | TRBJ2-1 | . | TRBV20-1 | TGCAGTGCCCCTTCGGTCCGGCAAGGTGAGCAGTTCTTC | CSAPSVRQGEQFF
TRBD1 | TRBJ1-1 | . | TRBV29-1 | TGCAGCGTGACAGGGTACCCTGAAGCTTTCTTT | CSVTGYPEAFF
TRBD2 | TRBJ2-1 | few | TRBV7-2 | TGTGCCAGCAGCGGAACTCGACTAGCTGAGAATGAGCAGTTCTTC | CASSGTRLAENEQFF
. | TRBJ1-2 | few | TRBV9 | TGTGCCAGCAGCGTAGATTCTGGACAGATTAACTATGGCTACACCTTC | CASSVDSGQINYGYTF
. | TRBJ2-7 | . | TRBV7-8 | TGTGCCAGCACCCAACAGCGGGCCTACGAGCAGTACTTC | CASTQQRAYEQYF
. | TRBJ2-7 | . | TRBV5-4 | TGTGCCAGCAGCCCCTACGGGACTCTAGATGGAGAGCAGTACTTC | CASSPYGTLDGEQYF
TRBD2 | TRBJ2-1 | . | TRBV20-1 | TGCAGTGCTCTTACTAGCGGGAGTGTCTATGAGCAGTTCTTC | CSALTSGSVYEQFF
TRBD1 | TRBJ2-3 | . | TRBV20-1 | TGCAGTGCTAGAGATTGGGGACAGGGTACAGATACGCAGTATTTT | CSARDWGQGTDTQYF
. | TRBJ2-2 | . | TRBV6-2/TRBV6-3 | TGTGCCAGCAGTTACCCGGACAGAACCATTCCTTACTACACCGGGGAGCTGTTTTTT | CASSYPDRTIPYYTGELFF
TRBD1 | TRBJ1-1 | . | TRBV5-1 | TGCGCCAGCAGCGTAGGACAGGGGTCGCTGTCTGAAGCTTTCTTT | CASSVGQGSLSEAFF
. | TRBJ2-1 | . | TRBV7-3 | TGTGCCAGCAGCTCCCCCTTGGCGACGGGGGTCCATGAGCAGTTCTTC | CASSSPLATGVHEQFF
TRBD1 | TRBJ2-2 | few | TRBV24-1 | TGTGCCACCAGTGATTTGTCCGGGACAGGGTGGACCGGGGAGCTGTTTTTT | CATSDLSGTGWTGELFF
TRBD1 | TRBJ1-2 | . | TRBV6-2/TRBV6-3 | TGTGCCAGCAGTTACCCGGACAGGGACGGCTACACCTTC | CASSYPDRDGYTF
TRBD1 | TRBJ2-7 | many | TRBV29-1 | TGCAGCTCAGGACAGGGCGAGGAGCAGTACTTC | CSSGQGEEQYF
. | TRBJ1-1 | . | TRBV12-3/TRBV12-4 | TGTGCCAGCGCGGGTAGGACGGCTCGGAACACTGAAGCTTTCTTT | CASAGRTARNTEAFF
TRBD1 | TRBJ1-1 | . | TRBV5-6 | TGTGCCAGCAGCTTACGGACAGGGTGGGACACTGAAGCTTTCTTT | CASSLRTGWDTEAFF